The 15 T cell receptor beta chains in this list originate from one sample, sequenced in a study of T cells in Graves' hyperthyroidism and ophthalmopathy. Researchers took RNA transcripts and amplified the TCR beta CDR3 regions from them. HTBI primers drove first-round RT-PCR of the TCR CDR3. TCRdb reanalysed the multiplex PCR reads using MiXCR and keeps one entry per CDR3 protein. The repertoire holds about 500,000 distinct CDR3 sequences, about 45% seen once, with 35% to 50% in the top ten. The sequencing sample was made of peripheral blood or thyroid tissue (not recorded which). The receptor set was obtained from an adult woman with Graves' disease, either hyperthyroidism or ophthalmopathy (not recorded which).

This clonotype was detected many times. The rearrangement uses TRBV6-6 and TRBJ1-5; TRBD1 might be the D (5 bases). V was clipped by 5 bases and J by 5 bases, with 7 bases between them. CDR3 length: 12 residues. Germline V gene data show CDR1 as MNHNY and CDR2 as SVGAGI (reference sequence). CDR3 protein: CASSGGDQPQHF. DNA of the CDR3: TGTGCCAGCAGTGGGGGAGATCAGCCCCAGCATTTT.

In this sample, this clonotype turned up many times. The CDR3 region has the DNA TGCAGCGTTGGAGAGACTAGCGGGAGATGGGTGGAGCTGTTTTTT. Translation: CSVGETSGRWVELFF. This chain connects TRBV29-1 to TRBJ2-2, with 12 nucleotides matching TRBD2. The length of the CDR3 is 15 residues. The trim removed 4 bases at V and 10 bases at J, leaving 10 bases unmatched. CDR1 is SQVTM and CDR2 is ANQGSEA in the germline V gene.

This clonotype was counted many times. This rearrangement joins TRBV10-3 to TRBJ2-7; TRBD2 is a possible D gene (5 bases). Germline CDR1 is ENHRY and CDR2 is SYGVKD. This CDR3 is built from 14 residues. V was pared by 3 bases and J by 9 bases, with 18 bases between. For the CDR3, the DNA is TGTGCCATCAGTGAAGGACTTGGATTAACTCGGCAGTACTTC. Translated, it gives CAISEGLGLTRQYF.

This clonotype came up a few times. The rearrangement joins TRBV7-9 to TRBJ1-2; TRBD1 matches at 9 bases. The CDR3 contains 15 residues. Germline CDR1 SEHNR, CDR2 FQNEAQ (reference sequence). With 3 bases clipped from V and 7 bases from J, the junction kept 9 bases outside the gene matches. The CDR3 coding sequence is TGTGCCAGCAGCTTGGAGTACAGGGGGCGCGGTGGCTACACCTTC. As protein: CASSLEYRGRGGYTF. Looking up the rest from reference TRBV7-9 and TRBJ1-2 gives the full variable domain: DTGVSQNPRHKITKRGQNVTFRCDPISEHNRLYWYRQTLGQGPEFLTYFQNEAQLEKSRLLSDRFSAERPKGSFSTLEIQRTEQGDSAMYLCASSLEYRGRGGYTFGSGTRLTVV.

This clonotype has at least ten counts. The J gene is TRBJ1-1, the V gene TRBV5-1, with 7 nucleotides matching TRBD1. Germline V CDR1 and CDR2: SGHRS, YFSETQ. The CDR3 spans 15 residues. The V and J ends lost 4 bases and 5 bases, in that order; junction bases with no gene match: 11. CDR3 sequence: CASSKNTGVGTEAFF. The CDR3 coding sequence is TGCGCCAGCAGCAAAAATACAGGGGTGGGTACTGAAGCTTTCTTT.

V gene TRBV7-2 combines with J gene TRBJ1-6; 8 bases agree with TRBD1. Germline V gene lookup returns CDR1 SGHTA and CDR2 FQGNSA. The CDR3 has 15 residues. After removal of 3 bases from V and 9 bases from J, the junction contained 7 bases not matched to a gene. The CDR3 DNA reads TGTGCCAGCAGCTTTCGGACAGGGAGCACTTCACCCCTCCACTTT. This codes for CASSFRTGSTSPLHF.

This chain uses TRBV2 with TRBJ2-7, with D perhaps TRBD1 or TRBD2 (5 bases each). With 6 bases removed from V and 2 bases from J, the gap between germline ends came to 23 bases. This CDR3 comprises 17 residues. The germline CDR1 and CDR2 sequences are SNHLY and FYNNEI. The CDR3 reads CASSQDRGSGLTYEQYF. In nucleotides, the CDR3 is TGTGCCAGCAGCCAAGATAGGGGAAGCGGACTTACCTACGAGCAGTACTTC.

The CDR3: CASSLYAPETQYF. CDR3 DNA: TGCGCCAGCAGCTTGTATGCTCCAGAGACCCAGTACTTC. J is TRBJ2-5 and V is TRBV5-1, with D unclear. V was shortened by 1 base and J by 4 bases, with 8 bases between the two germline ends. The germline CDR1 and CDR2 sequences are SGHRS and YFSETQ. CDR3 length: 13 amino acids.

V is TRBV7-9 and J is TRBJ2-6, with D tentatively TRBD2 (5 bases). There are 16 residues in the CDR3. V was cut by 1 base and J by 3 bases, with 10 bases left in between. CDR1 is SEHNR, CDR2 FQNEAQ, per germline (reference sequence). The chain's CDR3 is CASSLGGGNGANVLTF. CDR3 DNA: TGTGCCAGCAGCTTAGGTGGAGGCAATGGGGCCAACGTCCTGACTTTC.

This clonotype was recorded many times. The chain carries TRBV20-1 and TRBJ2-7; D ambiguous. The germline V gene has CDR1 DFQATT and CDR2 SNEGSKA (reference sequence). V gave up 2 bases and J gave up 3 bases, with 8 bases separating them. This CDR3 comprises 12 residues. This CDR3 is CSARPRDYEQYF. The CDR3 DNA reads TGCAGTGCTAGACCCAGAGACTACGAGCAGTACTTC.

This clonotype was observed many times. The rearrangement joins TRBV29-1 to TRBJ2-5; maybe TRBD2 (6 bases). V was trimmed by 1 base and J by 2 bases, leaving 11 bases between them. Germline V gene data show CDR1 as SQVTM and CDR2 as ANQGSEA. The length of the CDR3 is 14 residues. The CDR3 bases are TGCAGCGTTGAAGGGCTAGCGTCGCAAGAGACCCAGTACTTC. It specifies CSVEGLASQETQYF.

This clonotype was observed many times. V is TRBV6-2 or TRBV6-3 and J is TRBJ1-1; D unclear. Looked up from germline, CDR1 is MNHEY and CDR2 is SVGEGT. CDR3 length equals 13 residues. Deletions cut 0 bases from V and 5 bases from J, with 7 bases between. The CDR3 here is CASSYSYGTEAFF. CDR3 bases: TGTGCCAGCAGTTACTCGTATGGGACTGAAGCTTTCTTT.

The chain combines TRBV9 with TRBJ1-6; D not certain. The CDR3 is 14 amino acids. Germline V gene sequence: CDR1 SGDLS, CDR2 YYNGEE. Trimming shortened V by 4 bases and J by 10 bases, and 15 bases separated the two germline ends. CDR3 residues: CASSLEVRQSPLHF. CDR3 sequence (DNA): TGTGCCAGCAGCTTAGAAGTACGCCAATCACCCCTCCACTTT.

The V call is TRBV15, the J call TRBJ2-5, with TRBD2 matching 10 bases. Germline V lookup: CDR1 LNHNV, CDR2 YYDKDF (reference sequence). CDR3 length equals 16 residues. V gave up 1 base and J gave up 4 bases; unmatched junction bases: 6. CDR3 sequence reads: CATSRVGLAVRETQYF. Here the CDR3 DNA reads TGTGCCACCAGCAGAGTAGGACTAGCGGTCCGAGAGACCCAGTACTTC.

This clonotype came up many times. The chain links TRBV7-9 to TRBJ1-2; D gene ambiguous. The V end was cut by 8 bases, the J end by 4 bases, with 14 bases between. Germline V gene data show CDR1 as SEHNR and CDR2 as FQNEAQ (reference sequence). This CDR3 is built from 13 residues. CDR3 sequence reads: CASREGEFYGYTF. The CDR3 DNA follows: TGTGCCAGCCGGGAGGGCGAATTCTATGGCTACACCTTC. Using reference TRBV7-9 and TRBJ1-2 for the parts outside the CDR3, the full variable domain is DTGVSQNPRHKITKRGQNVTFRCDPISEHNRLYWYRQTLGQGPEFLTYFQNEAQLEKSRLLSDRFSAERPKGSFSTLEIQRTEQGDSAMYLCASREGEFYGYTFGSGTRLTVV.